This TCR beta chain was sequenced in a study of T cell changes during pregnancy in multiple sclerosis. Only in-frame clones appear in the TCRdb table, and some are missing; sequencing was by immunoSEQ multiplex PCR. The sample contains 50,000 or so clones, about nine tenths of which appear only once. In this sample, this clone turned up once. The V gene end was trimmed by 3 bases and the J gene end by 8 bases; junction bases not matched to a gene: 7. Germline assignment: CDR1 SGHVS and CDR2 FNYEAQ. The CDR3 spans 14 residues. This sample comprised CD4+ T cells from peripheral blood mononuclear cells, obtained after pregnancy. The V and J genes are TRBV7-6 and TRBJ1-2; TRBD1 aligns across 9 bases. The TCR was taken from a female donor with multiple sclerosis, enrolled in a pregnancy study. The DNA of the CDR3 is TGTGCCAGCAGCTTGGGGGGACAGGGTACAGGCTACACCTTC. Its protein product is CASSLGGQGTGYTF.